The 19 T cell receptor beta chains below come from one sample, sequenced in a study of human T cells and chemical hapten exposure. Sample time point: pre-sensitization, week 0. Treatment described: therapeutic diphenylcyclopropenone sensitization with weekly scalp DPC. TCRdb reprocessed the RACE reads via MiXCR and lists one record per CDR3 protein. Of more than 250,000 distinct CDR3 sequences listed, more than 6.5% are singletons. The material sequenced was whole blood, taken in connection with sensitization to the hapten diphenylcyclopropenone (DPC). These receptor sequences come from a woman between 35 and 50 years old with alopecia areata. Some clones in this sample may be carry-over from other donors' samples.

This clonotype has just a few counts. CDR3 region: CASSSGINQPQHF. Written as DNA, the CDR3 is TGTGCCAGCAGTTCAGGCATCAATCAGCCCCAGCATTTT. The V gene is TRBV12-3 or TRBV12-4, the J gene TRBJ1-5; D not certain. V shed 4 bases and J shed 3 bases, with 7 bases lying between them. CDR3 length equals 13 residues.

This clonotype was seen a handful of times. The CDR3 protein is CASSPRDSVYNEQFF. The CDR3 DNA sequence: TGTGCCAGCAGCCCCCGGGACTCCGTCTACAATGAGCAGTTCTTC. The rearrangement links TRBV7-6 to TRBJ2-1; weak D call: TRBD2 (6 bases). Germline assignment: CDR1 SGHVS and CDR2 FNYEAQ. CDR3 length equals 15 residues. Trimming removed 5 bases at V and 3 bases at J, with 14 bases between.

This clonotype was seen a few times. This chain connects TRBV7-2 to TRBJ2-1, with D hard to call. Germline CDR1 reads SGHTA; CDR2 reads FQGNSA. The CDR3 runs to 17 residues. V shed 1 base and J shed 9 bases, with 22 bases lying between them. CDR3 nucleotide sequence: TGTGCCAGCAGCTTAGTGGAGCTTAATCTAAAGGGCGGTGAGCAGTTCTTC. Translated, it gives CASSLVELNLKGGEQFF.

The table lists this clonotype with a few counts. CDR3 in DNA: TGCAGTGCTAGGGACAGGCCCTACGAGCAGTACTTC. This sequence encodes CSARDRPYEQYF. The rearrangement links TRBV20-1 to TRBJ2-7; 7 nucleotides line up with TRBD1. With 3 bases clipped from V and 2 bases from J, the junction kept 1 base outside the gene matches. The CDR3 has 12 amino acids. Germline-derived CDR1 and CDR2 are DFQATT and SNEGSKA (reference sequence).

This clonotype was recorded a few times. The chain recombines TRBV7-2 with TRBJ2-1; TRBD2 aligns across 8 bases. The CDR3 has 15 amino acids. With 2 bases clipped from V and 7 bases from J, the junction kept 7 bases outside the gene matches. Germline V CDR1 and CDR2: SGHTA, FQGNSA. The chain's CDR3 is CASSLSGSPGNEQFF. CDR3 DNA: TGTGCCAGCAGCTTAAGCGGGAGCCCCGGTAATGAGCAGTTCTTC. Looking up the rest from reference TRBV7-2 and TRBJ2-1 gives the full variable domain: GAGVSQSPSNKVTEKGKDVELRCDPISGHTALYWYRQSLGQGLEFLIYFQGNSAPDKSGLPSDRFSAERTGGSVSTLTIQRTQQEDSAVYLCASSLSGSPGNEQFFGPGTRLTVL.

CDR3 coding DNA: TGTGCCAGCAGTCCATCCGCGGGAGGCGGAGGGGAGACCCAGTACTTC. It codes for CASSPSAGGGGETQYF. The chain combines TRBV12-3 or TRBV12-4 with TRBJ2-5; 8 nucleotides line up with TRBD2. The CDR3 extends over 16 amino acids. V dropped 5 bases and J dropped 5; count of bases not matched to a gene: 13.

This clonotype came up a few times. V and J are TRBV29-1 and TRBJ1-1, with unresolved D. Per the germline V gene, CDR1 is SQVTM and CDR2 is ANQGSEA. This CDR3 contains 13 residues. Trimming stripped 1 base from V and 4 bases from J, with 10 bases between. CDR3 loop: CSVEGKMGTEAFF. The CDR3 region has the DNA TGCAGCGTTGAAGGCAAAATGGGCACTGAAGCTTTCTTT.

The chain couples TRBV6-5 to TRBJ1-5; D ambiguous. Trimming removed 7 bases from V and 4 bases from J, with 17 bases in between. Germline CDR1 is MNHEY and CDR2 is SVGAGI. This CDR3 is 15 amino acids long. CDR3 coding DNA: TGTGCCAGCAATCCCGGGCCCCATGGGAATCAGCCCCAGCATTTT. Translated: CASNPGPHGNQPQHF.

There are many counts of this clonotype. This sequence joins TRBV7-2 and TRBJ2-1, with 10 bases identical to TRBD2. The CDR3 has 16 residues. V shed 4 bases, J shed 10 bases, and the junction held 13 bases outside the gene matches. Germline V gene sequence: CDR1 SGHTA, CDR2 FQGNSA. CDR3 sequence (DNA): TGTGCCAGCAGCTCGATGGCTAGCGGGAGTGGGTCGGAGCAGTTCTTC. Translation: CASSSMASGSGSEQFF.

This clonotype showed up just a few times. The V and J genes are TRBV7-6 and TRBJ1-2; no reliable D call. The ends were cut back, 5 bases at V and 8 bases at J, with 18 bases in the middle. CDR1 is SGHVS, CDR2 FNYEAQ, per germline. CDR3 length: 14 residues. The CDR3 DNA reads TGTGCCAGCAGCCCCCGTAACGCGGTGGGGGGCTACACCTTC. The encoded protein is CASSPRNAVGGYTF.

The J gene is TRBJ2-3, the V gene TRBV6-5; 9 bases agree with TRBD2. The length of the CDR3 is 16 residues. Trimming cost V 2 bases and J 2 bases; bases outside gene matches: 5. In germline, CDR1 is MNHEY, CDR2 SVGAGI. CDR3 nucleotides: TGTGCCAGCAGTTACACTGGACTAGCGAACACAGATACGCAGTATTTT. This gives the protein CASSYTGLANTDTQYF.

The genes are TRBV7-2 and TRBJ2-3, with 9 bases identical to TRBD1. This CDR3 has 19 amino acids. V trimming: 5 bases; J trimming: 1 base; junction bases outside the gene matches: 16. Germline CDR1 reads SGHTA; CDR2 reads FQGNSA. The CDR3: CASSITNIPGQGGTDTQYF. CDR3 coding DNA: TGTGCCAGCAGCATTACGAACATTCCGGGACAGGGCGGCACAGATACGCAGTATTTT.

This clonotype appeared a few times. The chain joins TRBV15 to TRBJ2-1, with D tentatively TRBD2 (6 bases). V lost 4 bases and J 5 bases, leaving 12 bases between the germline ends. This CDR3 region has 14 residues. Germline CDR1 LNHNV, CDR2 YYDKDF (reference sequence). Here the CDR3 reads CATSKAGLHNEQFF. The CDR3 DNA follows: TGTGCCACCAGCAAGGCGGGACTCCACAATGAGCAGTTCTTC.

There are a few counts of this clonotype. The genes are TRBV7-9 and TRBJ2-1; 8 bases agree with TRBD1. V was pared by 0 bases and J by 9 bases, with 4 bases of the junction left unmatched. Germline CDR1 is SEHNR and CDR2 is FQNEAQ (reference sequence). CDR3 length: 14 amino acids. The CDR3: CASSLAQGASEQFF. CDR3 nucleotide sequence: TGTGCCAGCAGCTTAGCGCAGGGGGCGAGTGAGCAGTTCTTC.

This clonotype was detected many times. The J gene is TRBJ2-1, the V gene TRBV9; D might be TRBD1 or TRBD2, each matching 6 bases. CDR1 and CDR2 from the germline V gene are SGDLS and YYNGEE. This CDR3 has 15 residues. V was cut by 0 bases and J by 4 bases, with 11 bases left in between. CDR3 sequence reads: CASSVGGAIYNEQFF. CDR3 nucleotide sequence: TGTGCCAGCAGCGTAGGGGGGGCCATTTACAATGAGCAGTTCTTC.

This clonotype has just a few counts. The chain employs TRBV20-1 and TRBJ1-2; D not certain. The CDR3 length is 10 residues. Between the trimmed V and J ends, which lost 3 bases and 7 bases, there was a span of 6 bases. Germline V CDR1 and CDR2: DFQATT, SNEGSKA (reference sequence). Here the CDR3 reads CSARWGGYTF. CDR3 DNA: TGCAGTGCTAGGTGGGGTGGCTACACCTTC.

The gene calls are TRBV12-3 or TRBV12-4 and TRBJ1-1; D perhaps matches TRBD1 (5 bases). V was trimmed by 6 bases and J by 0 bases, leaving 8 bases between them. The CDR3 has 13 amino acids. In nucleotides, the CDR3 is TGTGCCAGCAGGTCGACAGTGAACACTGAAGCTTTCTTT. Its protein is CASRSTVNTEAFF.

This chain connects TRBV7-9 to TRBJ2-1, with 9 bases lining up with TRBD2. Germline V gene sequence: CDR1 SEHNR, CDR2 FQNEAQ (reference sequence). This CDR3 is 18 amino acids long. With V trimmed by 2 bases and J by 3 bases, 11 bases remained unmatched. The CDR3: CASSLSATSGYRYNEQFF. The CDR3 nucleotides read TGTGCCAGCAGCTTATCTGCGACTAGCGGATACCGCTACAATGAGCAGTTCTTC.

A note on this clonotype: One junction end does not reproduce the germline sequence, and a read error may be involved. V gene TRBV7-7 combines with J gene TRBJ2-5; 7 positions agree with TRBD2. The CDR3 is made up of 15 amino acids. Germline-derived CDR1 and CDR2 are SSHAT and FNYEAQ (reference sequence). CDR3 region: CASSPQTGGQETQYF. The DNA of the CDR3 is TGTGCTAGCAGCCCGCAAACGGGGGGTCAAGAGACCCAGTACTTC.